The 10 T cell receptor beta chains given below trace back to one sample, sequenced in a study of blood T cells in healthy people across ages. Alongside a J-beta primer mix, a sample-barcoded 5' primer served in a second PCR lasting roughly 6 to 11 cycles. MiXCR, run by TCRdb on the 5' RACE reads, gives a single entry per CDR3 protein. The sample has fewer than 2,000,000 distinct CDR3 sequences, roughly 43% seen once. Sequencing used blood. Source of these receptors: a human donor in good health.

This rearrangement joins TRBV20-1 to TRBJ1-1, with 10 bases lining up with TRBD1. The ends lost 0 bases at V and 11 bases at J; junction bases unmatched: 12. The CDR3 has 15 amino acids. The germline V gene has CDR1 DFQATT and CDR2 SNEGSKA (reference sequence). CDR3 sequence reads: CSARDRTGGMGHAFF. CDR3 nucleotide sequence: TGCAGTGCTAGAGATCGGACAGGGGGTATGGGTCACGCTTTCTTT.

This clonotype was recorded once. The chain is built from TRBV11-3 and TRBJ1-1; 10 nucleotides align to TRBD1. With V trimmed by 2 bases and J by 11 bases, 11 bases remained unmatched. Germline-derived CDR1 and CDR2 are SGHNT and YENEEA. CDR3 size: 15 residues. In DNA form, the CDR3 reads TGTGCCAGCAGCTTAAGGTTCGGGACAGGGGCGCAGGCTTTCTTT. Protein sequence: CASSLRFGTGAQAFF.

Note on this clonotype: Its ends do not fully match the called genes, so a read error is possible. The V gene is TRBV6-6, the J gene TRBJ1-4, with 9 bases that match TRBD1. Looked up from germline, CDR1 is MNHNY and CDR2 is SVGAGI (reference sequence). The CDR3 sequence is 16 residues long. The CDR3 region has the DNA TGTGCCAGCGCCCTAGGACAGGGGATGGGGAATGAAAAACGGTTTTTT. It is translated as CASALGQGMGNEKRFF.

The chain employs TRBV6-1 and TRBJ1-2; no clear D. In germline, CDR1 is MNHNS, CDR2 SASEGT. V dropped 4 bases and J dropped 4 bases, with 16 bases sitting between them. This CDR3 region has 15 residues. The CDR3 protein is CASSVGADPGYGYTF. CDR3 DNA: TGTGCCAGCAGTGTGGGAGCGGACCCCGGCTATGGCTACACCTTC.

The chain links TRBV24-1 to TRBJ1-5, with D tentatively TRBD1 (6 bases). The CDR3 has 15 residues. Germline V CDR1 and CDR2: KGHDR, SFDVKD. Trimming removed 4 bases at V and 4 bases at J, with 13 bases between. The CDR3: CATSEGRGQNQPQHF. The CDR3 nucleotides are TGTGCCACCAGTGAAGGCAGGGGCCAAAATCAGCCCCAGCATTTT.

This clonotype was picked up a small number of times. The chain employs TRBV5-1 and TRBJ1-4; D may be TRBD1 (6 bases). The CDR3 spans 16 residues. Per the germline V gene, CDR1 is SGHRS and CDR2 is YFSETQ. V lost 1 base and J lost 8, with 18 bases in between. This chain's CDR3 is CASSLRAGAGGEKLFF. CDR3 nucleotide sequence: TGCGCCAGCAGCTTGAGGGCAGGGGCTGGTGGAGAAAAACTGTTTTTT.

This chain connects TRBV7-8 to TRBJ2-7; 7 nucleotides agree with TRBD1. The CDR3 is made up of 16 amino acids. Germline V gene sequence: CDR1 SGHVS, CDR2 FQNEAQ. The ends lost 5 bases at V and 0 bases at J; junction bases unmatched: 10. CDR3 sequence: CASSPDSGQSSYEQYF. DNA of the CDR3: TGTGCCAGCAGCCCAGACTCGGGACAGAGCTCCTACGAGCAGTACTTC.

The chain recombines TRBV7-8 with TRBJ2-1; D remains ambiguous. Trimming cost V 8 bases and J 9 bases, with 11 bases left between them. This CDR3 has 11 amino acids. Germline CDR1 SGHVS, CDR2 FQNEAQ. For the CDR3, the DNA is TGTGCCAGCCGCGGCCGTGGTGAGCAGTTCTTC. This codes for CASRGRGEQFF.

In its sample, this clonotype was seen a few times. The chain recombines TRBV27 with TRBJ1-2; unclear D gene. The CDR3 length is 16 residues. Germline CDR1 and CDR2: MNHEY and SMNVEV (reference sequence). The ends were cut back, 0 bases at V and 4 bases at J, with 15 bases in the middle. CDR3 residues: CASSLSWALASYGYTF. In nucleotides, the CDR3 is TGTGCCAGCAGTTTATCCTGGGCCCTTGCTAGCTATGGCTACACCTTC.

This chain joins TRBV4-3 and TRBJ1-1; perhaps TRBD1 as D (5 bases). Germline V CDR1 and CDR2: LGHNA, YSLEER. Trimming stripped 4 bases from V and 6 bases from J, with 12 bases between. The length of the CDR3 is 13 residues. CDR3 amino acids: CASSPAGHAEAFF. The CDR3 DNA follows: TGCGCCAGCAGCCCAGCAGGGCACGCTGAAGCTTTCTTT.